This T cell receptor (beta chain) was sequenced in a study of response to subunit inactivated influenza vaccine (dated by TCRdb to the late 2010s). Describing the broader study: The study used deep quantitative T cell receptor repertoire profiling to track responses to a trivalent subunit inactivated influenza vaccine. On the study overall, not on this receptor specifically: The authors suggested that each seasonal influenza vaccination may recruit only a limited number of new T cells.

Of note for this clonotype: The clone's antigen remains unknown. There are no base qualities to consult, and no much larger clone falls within one base.

The receptor library was made with RT-PCR. Sequencer: Illumina HiSeq 2500. The public reads were quality trimmed at Q25 with fastp and then assembled into clones with MiXCR by TCRdb, keeping productive beta chains. For every CDR3 protein sequence, its rows merge into one entry that carries the most common genes and DNA. A total of about 500,000 distinct CDR3 sequences appear in this sample, 15% to 20% of them only once. The top ten hold about 3% of the sample. The origin of this receptor is a man between 50 and 75 years old who received an inactivated influenza vaccine. Donor details come from another sample of the same person, matched by shared clones. The sample here was CD4+ T cells sorted from PBMCs, taken about 23 months after vaccination.

CDR3 protein: CASSTRGTSTYEQYF. In nucleotides, the sequence is TGTGCCAGCAGTACCCGAGGGACTTCCACCTACGAGCAGTACTTC. The rearrangement joined TRBV6-5 to TRBJ2-7; TRBD2 is a possible D gene, resting on 6 matching bases. The CDR3 holds 15 amino acids from the cysteine to the phenylalanine. The read is trimmed to its CDR3 DNA, 45 bases read in frame from base 1. V sheds 5 bases and J sheds 2 bases, leaving 16 bases between their ends. Looking up the germline V gene yields CDR1 MNHEY and CDR2 SVGAGI.